This paragraph reports one T cell receptor (beta chain). These data come from a study of blood T cell repertoires in COVID-19. Study background: Samples came from the United States, Italy and Spain, spanning acute and convalescent COVID-19. Sources were T cells, B-cell-depleted T cells, or PBMCs; the material itself was cDNA or gDNA.

The V end was cut by 4 bases, the J end by 4 bases, with 20 bases between. The CDR3 spans 18 residues. Germline lookup yields CDR1 MGHDK and CDR2 SYGVNS. Per the authors' pipeline: Estimated nucleated cell counts came from reference gene primer amplification. Method: immunoSEQ multiplex PCR; TCRdb's copy keeps in-frame clones and lacks some. The V and J calls and the clone size are those of that table, but D and trimming were determined from the DNA. Here the sample spans a few hundred thousand clones, 70% to 90% being singletons. Sequencing was carried out using peripheral blood. The TCR was taken from a human donor in a cohort sampled during active COVID-19. The chain combines TRBV25-1 with TRBJ1-6; TRBD1 might be the D (5 bases). The CDR3 nucleotides read TGTGCCAGCAGTGTGGGGGACTCGGGGAGTCGATATAATTCACCCCTCCACTTT. This gives the protein CASSVGDSGSRYNSPLHF.